These T cell receptor beta chains were read from a single sample in a study of blood T cell repertoires in COVID-19. Sequenced by immunoSEQ multiplex PCR; TCRdb stores in-frame clones only, minus some. Of around 140,000 clones listed, approximately 87% are singletons. The sample was peripheral blood. The origin of the receptors is a human donor in a cohort sampled during active COVID-19. The CDR3 runs from the conserved cysteine through the conserved F or W. Each record gives: V gene, clone size, J gene, D gene, CDR3 DNA, CDR3 protein. A D gene is named only where the DNA matches it firmly. Not all rows give a size; the values are once, few, many and, for expanded clones, a class.

TRBV5-1	-	TRBJ1-5	-	TGCGCCAGCAGCTTGTCGGGGGACGGTTATCAGCCCCAGCATTTT	CASSLSGDGYQPQHF
TRBV12-3/TRBV12-4	-	TRBJ1-3	-	TGTGCCGAGTCATCTGGAAACACCATATATTTT	CAESSGNTIYF
TRBV5-6	-	TRBJ2-7	-	TGTGCCAGCAGCTCAGGCTACGAGCAGTACTTC	CASSSGYEQYF
TRBV11-3	-	TRBJ2-1	TRBD2	TGTGCCAGCAGCGACGGGACTAGCGGGGTTGGTGAGCAGTTCTTC	CASSDGTSGVGEQFF
TRBV29-1	-	TRBJ1-5	-	TGCAGCGTAAATCAGGGGAGATGGCCCCAGCATTTT	CSVNQGRWPQHF
TRBV15	-	TRBJ1-3	-	TGTGCCACCAGCAGAGATCGCGAAGGGGGAGAGAACACCATATATTTT	CATSRDREGGENTIYF
TRBV3-1/TRBV3-2	-	TRBJ1-1	TRBD1	TGTGCCAGCAGCCAAGAAGGCAGGGGGTCTACTGAAGCTTTCTTT	CASSQEGRGSTEAFF
TRBV10-3	-	TRBJ2-5	-	TGTGCCATCAGTGAGTCGACCGGGAGCGGGGAGACCCAGTACTTC	CAISESTGSGETQYF
TRBV19	-	TRBJ1-5	-	TGTGCCAGTAGTAAATCCCGGGGGAGTAGCAATCAGCCCCAGCATTTT	CASSKSRGSSNQPQHF
TRBV19	-	TRBJ1-6	TRBD1	TGTGCCAGTAGCCTATCCCGACAGGGGGATAATTCACCCCTCCACTTT	CASSLSRQGDNSPLHF
TRBV4-3	few	TRBJ1-2	-	TGCGCCAGCAGCCAAGATTGGCACGTTTCCTATGGCTACACCTTC	CASSQDWHVSYGYTF
TRBV29-1	-	TRBJ2-7	-	TGCAGCGTCAAGTCTCGGGACGAGCAGTACTTC	CSVKSRDEQYF
TRBV6-5	-	TRBJ2-5	TRBD2	TGTGCCAGCAGAATAGCGGGAGAAGAGACCCAGTACTTC	CASRIAGEETQYF
TRBV7-8	-	TRBJ2-6	-	TGTGCCAGCAGCTTAGGACTCGCAGGGGCCAACGTCCTGACTTTC	CASSLGLAGANVLTF
TRBV12-3/TRBV12-4	-	TRBJ1-5	-	TGTGCCAGCACCCAACAGGAATCTCAGCCCCAGCATTTT	CASTQQESQPQHF
TRBV6-5	-	TRBJ1-2	-	TGTGCCAGCATCTTAGACAGGACCAACTATGGCTACACCTTC	CASILDRTNYGYTF
TRBV11-2	-	TRBJ1-4	TRBD1	TGTGCCAGCAGCTTTAACAGGGGAACTAATGAAAAACTGTTTTTT	CASSFNRGTNEKLFF
TRBV5-6	-	TRBJ2-7	-	TGTGCCAGCAGCTTGTCGGGGTCCGAGCAGTACTTC	CASSLSGSEQYF
TRBV28	-	TRBJ2-6	-	TGTGCCACCGGCCCCCTGGGGCTTGGGGCCAACGTCCTGACTTTC	CATGPLGLGANVLTF
TRBV27	once	TRBJ2-5	TRBD2	TGTGCCAGCAGATTAGCGGGAACCGGAGAGACCCAGTACTTC	CASRLAGTGETQYF
TRBV18	-	TRBJ2-5	TRBD1	TGTGCCAGCTCATCTTCCAGACAGGGGAAAGAGACCCAGTACTTC	CASSSSRQGKETQYF
TRBV9	-	TRBJ2-3	-	TGTGCCAGCAGCCCGGGACATAGCACAGATACGCAGTATTTT	CASSPGHSTDTQYF
TRBV5-1	-	TRBJ2-2	TRBD1	TGCGCCAGCAGCTCCCGTGGGACAGCTGAGCTGTTTTTT	CASSSRGTAELFF
TRBV6-6	-	TRBJ2-7	-	TGTGCCAGCAGTCAAACAGGGCCCTACGAGCAGTACTTC	CASSQTGPYEQYF
TRBV11-3	-	TRBJ1-2	-	TGTGCCAGCAGCTTAGAGGCGGGAGTCACCTTC	CASSLEAGVTF
TRBV7-9	-	TRBJ1-6	-	TGTGCCAGCAGCCCCCCCCTTCTAGATTCACCCCTCCACTTT	CASSPPLLDSPLHF
TRBV18	-	TRBJ2-7	-	TGTGCCAGCTCACCACTCGACTCGTCGGAGCAGTACTTC	CASSPLDSSEQYF
TRBV9	-	TRBJ2-1	TRBD2	TGTGCCAGCACGGCGGCTAGCGGCCTCTACAATGAGCAGTTCTTC	CASTAASGLYNEQFF
TRBV24-1	-	TRBJ2-1	-	TGTGCCACCAGTGATACCCGGGGTCCACCGAGCTCCTACAATGAGCAGTTCTTC	CATSDTRGPPSSYNEQFF
TRBV10-3	-	TRBJ2-3	TRBD1	TGTGCCATCAGCGTTGGACAGGGGGCAACAGATACGCAGTATTTT	CAISVGQGATDTQYF
TRBV5-6	-	TRBJ2-3	-	TGTGCCAGCAGCTTGGGAGGCACAGATACGCAGTATTTT	CASSLGGTDTQYF
TRBV5-4	-	TRBJ1-1	-	TGTGCCAGCAGCTTGGAGGGGAGGACTGAAGCTTTCTTT	CASSLEGRTEAFF
TRBV27	few	TRBJ1-1	TRBD1	TGTGCCAGCAGCGGACACAGGGGGCTCAAAGCTTTCTTT	CASSGHRGLKAFF
TRBV12-3/TRBV12-4	-	TRBJ2-5	-	TGTGCCAGCAGTTTGAACAGCGAGACCCAGTACTTC	CASSLNSETQYF
TRBV19	-	TRBJ1-2	-	TGTGCCAGTAGTTTTCGGACTGCTAACTATGGCTACACCTTC	CASSFRTANYGYTF
TRBV3-1/TRBV3-2	-	TRBJ1-4	-	TGTGCCAGCAGCCAGCCAGGACATAATGAAAAACTGTTTTTT	CASSQPGHNEKLFF
TRBV2	few	TRBJ1-2	TRBD1	TGTGCCAGCAGTGTAAGACAGGGCCACTATGGCTACACCTTC	CASSVRQGHYGYTF
TRBV11-3	-	TRBJ1-1	TRBD1	TGTGCCAGCAGCTCCCGACAGGGGATCCCTGAAGCTTTCTTT	CASSSRQGIPEAFF
TRBV19	-	TRBJ1-6	TRBD1	TGTGCCAGTAGTGACCCGGGACAGGGGGACCATAATTCACCCCTCCACTTT	CASSDPGQGDHNSPLHF
TRBV2	-	TRBJ2-6	-	TGTGCCAGCACTCAGGAAAACTCTGGGGCCAACGTCCTGACTTTC	CASTQENSGANVLTF
TRBV11-2	many	TRBJ1-1	TRBD1	TGTGCCAGCAGCTCATCGACAGGGGGATACACTGAAGCTTTCTTT	CASSSSTGGYTEAFF
TRBV21-1	-	TRBJ2-1	-	TGTGCCAGCGGTGGGCATGAGCAGTTCTTC	CASGGHEQFF
TRBV7-9	-	TRBJ2-5	TRBD2	TGTGCCAGCAGCCAGACTAGCGGACAAGAGACCCAGTACTTC	CASSQTSGQETQYF
TRBV29-1	-	TRBJ2-5	TRBD1	TGCAGCACCAGTCTAGGGACAGGGGAAGAGACCCAGTACTTC	CSTSLGTGEETQYF
TRBV10-3	-	TRBJ1-2	-	TGTGCCATCAGCAGGAACAGGGAGCCGAATTATGGCTACACCTTC	CAISRNREPNYGYTF
TRBV21-1	-	TRBJ2-5	-	TGTGCCAGCAAACCCGGGACTAGCGGGAGGGATGGAAAAGAGACCCAGTACTTC	CASKPGTSGRDGKETQYF
TRBV15	-	TRBJ1-1	-	TGTGCCACCAGCAGAGATGGCTCAGGTGAAGCTTTCTTT	CATSRDGSGEAFF
TRBV29-1	once	TRBJ2-5	-	TGCAGCGTTGAAGTCTCTCGGGAAAAGGCCCAGTACTTC	CSVEVSREKAQYF
TRBV4-2	once	TRBJ1-4	TRBD1	TGTGCCAGCAGCCAAGAGGGACAGCAAAATGAAAAACTGTTTTTT	CASSQEGQQNEKLFF
TRBV5-1	-	TRBJ1-1	-	TGCGCCAGCAGCTTGAGTCGGGAATACGGTGAAGCTTTCTTT	CASSLSREYGEAFF
TRBV30	-	TRBJ2-1	TRBD2	TGTGCCTGGAAGGCTAGCGGGAGTTACAATGAGCAGTTCTTC	CAWKASGSYNEQFF